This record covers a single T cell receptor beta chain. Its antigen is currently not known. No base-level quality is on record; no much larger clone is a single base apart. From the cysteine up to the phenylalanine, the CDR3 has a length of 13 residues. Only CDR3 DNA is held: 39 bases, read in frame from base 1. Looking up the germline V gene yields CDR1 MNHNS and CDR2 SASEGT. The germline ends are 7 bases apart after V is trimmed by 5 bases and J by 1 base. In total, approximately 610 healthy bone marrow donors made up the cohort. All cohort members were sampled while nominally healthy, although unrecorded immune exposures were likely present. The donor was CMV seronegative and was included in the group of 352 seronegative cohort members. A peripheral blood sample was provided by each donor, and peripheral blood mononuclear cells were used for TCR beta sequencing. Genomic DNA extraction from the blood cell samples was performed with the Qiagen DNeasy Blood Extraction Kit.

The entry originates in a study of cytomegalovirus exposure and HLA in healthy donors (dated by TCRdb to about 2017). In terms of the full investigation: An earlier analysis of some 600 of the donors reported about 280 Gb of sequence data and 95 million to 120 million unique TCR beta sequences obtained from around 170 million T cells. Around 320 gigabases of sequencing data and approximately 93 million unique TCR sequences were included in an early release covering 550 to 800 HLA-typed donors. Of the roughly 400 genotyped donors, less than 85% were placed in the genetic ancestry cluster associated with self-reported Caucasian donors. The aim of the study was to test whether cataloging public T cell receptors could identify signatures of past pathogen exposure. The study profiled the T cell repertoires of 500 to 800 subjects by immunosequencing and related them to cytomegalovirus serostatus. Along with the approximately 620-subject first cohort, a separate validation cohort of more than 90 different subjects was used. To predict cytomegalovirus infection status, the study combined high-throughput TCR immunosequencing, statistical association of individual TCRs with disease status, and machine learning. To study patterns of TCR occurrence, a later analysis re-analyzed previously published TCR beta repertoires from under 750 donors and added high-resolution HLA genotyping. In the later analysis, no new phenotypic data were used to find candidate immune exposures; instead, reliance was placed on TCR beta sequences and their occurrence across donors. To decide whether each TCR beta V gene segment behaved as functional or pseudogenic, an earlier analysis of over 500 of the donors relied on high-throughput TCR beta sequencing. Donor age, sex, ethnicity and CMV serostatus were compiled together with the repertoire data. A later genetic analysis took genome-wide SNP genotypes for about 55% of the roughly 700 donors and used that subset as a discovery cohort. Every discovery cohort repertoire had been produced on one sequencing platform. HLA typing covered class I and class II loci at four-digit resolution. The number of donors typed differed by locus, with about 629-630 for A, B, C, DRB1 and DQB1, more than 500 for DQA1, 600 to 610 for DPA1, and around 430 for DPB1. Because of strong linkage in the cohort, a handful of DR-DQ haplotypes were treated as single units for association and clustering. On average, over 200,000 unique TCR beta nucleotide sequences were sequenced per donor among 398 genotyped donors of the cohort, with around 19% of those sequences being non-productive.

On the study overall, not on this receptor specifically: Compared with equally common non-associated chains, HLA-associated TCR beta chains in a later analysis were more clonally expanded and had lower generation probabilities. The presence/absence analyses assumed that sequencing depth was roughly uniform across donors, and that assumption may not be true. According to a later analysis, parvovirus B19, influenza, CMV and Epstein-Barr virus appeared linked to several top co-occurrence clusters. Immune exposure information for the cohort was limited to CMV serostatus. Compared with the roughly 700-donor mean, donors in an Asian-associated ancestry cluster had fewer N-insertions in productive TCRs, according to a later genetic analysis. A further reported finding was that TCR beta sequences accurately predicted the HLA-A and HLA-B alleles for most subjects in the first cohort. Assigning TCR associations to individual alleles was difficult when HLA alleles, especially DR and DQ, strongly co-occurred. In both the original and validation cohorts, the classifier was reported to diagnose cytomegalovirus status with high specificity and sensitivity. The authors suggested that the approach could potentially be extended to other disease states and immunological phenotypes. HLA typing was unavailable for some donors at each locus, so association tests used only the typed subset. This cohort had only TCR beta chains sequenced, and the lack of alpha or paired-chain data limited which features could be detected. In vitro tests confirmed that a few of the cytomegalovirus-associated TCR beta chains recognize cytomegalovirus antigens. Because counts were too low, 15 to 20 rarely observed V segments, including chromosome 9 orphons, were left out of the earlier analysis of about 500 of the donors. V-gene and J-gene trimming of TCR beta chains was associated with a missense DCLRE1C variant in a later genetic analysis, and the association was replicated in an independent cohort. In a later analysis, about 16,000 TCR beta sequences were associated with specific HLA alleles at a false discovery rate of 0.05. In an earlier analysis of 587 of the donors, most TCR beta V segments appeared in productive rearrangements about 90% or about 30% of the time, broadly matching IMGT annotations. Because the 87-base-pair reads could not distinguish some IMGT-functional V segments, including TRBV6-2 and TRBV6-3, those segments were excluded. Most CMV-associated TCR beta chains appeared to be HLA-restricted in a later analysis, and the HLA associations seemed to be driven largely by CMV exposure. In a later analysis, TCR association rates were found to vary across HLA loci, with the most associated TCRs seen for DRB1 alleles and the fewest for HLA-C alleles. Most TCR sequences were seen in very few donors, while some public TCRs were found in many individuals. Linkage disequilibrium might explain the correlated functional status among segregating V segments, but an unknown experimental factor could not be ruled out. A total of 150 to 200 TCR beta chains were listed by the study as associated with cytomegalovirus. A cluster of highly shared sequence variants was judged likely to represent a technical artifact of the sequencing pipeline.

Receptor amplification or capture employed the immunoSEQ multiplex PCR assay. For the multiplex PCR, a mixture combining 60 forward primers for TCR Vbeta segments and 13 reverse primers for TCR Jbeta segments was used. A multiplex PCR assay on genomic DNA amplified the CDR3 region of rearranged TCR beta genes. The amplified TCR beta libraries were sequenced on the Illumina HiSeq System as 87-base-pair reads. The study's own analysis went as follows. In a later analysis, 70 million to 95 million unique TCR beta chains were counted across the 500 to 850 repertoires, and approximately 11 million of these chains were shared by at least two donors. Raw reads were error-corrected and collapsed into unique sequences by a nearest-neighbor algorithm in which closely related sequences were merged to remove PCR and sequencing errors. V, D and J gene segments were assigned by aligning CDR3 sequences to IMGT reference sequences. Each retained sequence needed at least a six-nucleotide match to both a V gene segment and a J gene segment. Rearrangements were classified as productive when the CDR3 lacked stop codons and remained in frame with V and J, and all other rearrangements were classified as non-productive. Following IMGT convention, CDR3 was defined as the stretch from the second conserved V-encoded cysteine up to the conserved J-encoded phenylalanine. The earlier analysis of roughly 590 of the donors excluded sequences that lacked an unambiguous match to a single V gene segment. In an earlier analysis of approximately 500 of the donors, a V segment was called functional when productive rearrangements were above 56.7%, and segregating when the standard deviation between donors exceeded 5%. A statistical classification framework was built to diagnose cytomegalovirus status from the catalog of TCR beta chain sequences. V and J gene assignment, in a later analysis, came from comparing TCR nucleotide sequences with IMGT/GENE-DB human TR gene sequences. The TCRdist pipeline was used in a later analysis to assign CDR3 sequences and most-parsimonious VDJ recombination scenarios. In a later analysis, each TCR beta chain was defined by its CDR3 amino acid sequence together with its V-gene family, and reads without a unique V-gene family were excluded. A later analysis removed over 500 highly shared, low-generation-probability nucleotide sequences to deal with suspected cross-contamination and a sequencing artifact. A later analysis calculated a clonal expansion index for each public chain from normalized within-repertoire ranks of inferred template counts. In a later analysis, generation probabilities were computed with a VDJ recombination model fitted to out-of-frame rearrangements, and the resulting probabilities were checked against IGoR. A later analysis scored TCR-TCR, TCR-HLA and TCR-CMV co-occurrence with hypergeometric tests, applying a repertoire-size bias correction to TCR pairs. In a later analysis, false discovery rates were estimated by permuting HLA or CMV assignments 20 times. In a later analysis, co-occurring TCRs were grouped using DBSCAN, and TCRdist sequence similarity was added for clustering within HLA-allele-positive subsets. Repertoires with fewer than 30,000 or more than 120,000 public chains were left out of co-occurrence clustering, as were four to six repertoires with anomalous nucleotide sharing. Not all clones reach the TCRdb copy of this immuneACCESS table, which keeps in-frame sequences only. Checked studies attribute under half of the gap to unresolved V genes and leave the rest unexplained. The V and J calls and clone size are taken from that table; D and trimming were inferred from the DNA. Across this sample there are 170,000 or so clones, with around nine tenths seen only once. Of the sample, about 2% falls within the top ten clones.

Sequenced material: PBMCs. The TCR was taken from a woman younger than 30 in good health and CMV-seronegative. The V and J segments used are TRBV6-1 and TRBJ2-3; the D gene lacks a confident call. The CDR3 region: CASSFLRTDTQYF. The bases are TGTGCCAGCAGTTTTCTACGCACAGATACGCAGTATTTT.